These 8 T cell receptor beta chains came from one sample sequenced in a study of CD8 T cells in Susac syndrome. About 0.45 to 1 ug RNA was reverse transcribed with random hexamers. Each CDR3 protein is one row after TCRdb ran MiXCR on the immunoSEQ multiplex PCR reads. The data hold fewer than 200,000 distinct CDR3 sequences, with approximately 94% observed a single time. Sequencing used CD4+ T cells from PBMCs. These receptor sequences come from a human donor in good health.

The J gene is TRBJ1-1, the V gene TRBV10-3; D not certain. The germline V gene encodes CDR1 ENHRY and CDR2 SYGVKD. There are 13 residues in the CDR3. The ends were cut back, 2 bases at V and 8 bases at J, with 12 bases in the middle. CDR3 in DNA: TGTGCCATCAGTGAGCCTACGGCCCTAGAAGCTTTCTTT. Translated, it gives CAISEPTALEAFF.

CDR3 sequence (DNA): TGCGCCAGCAGCCCTAAAGCAGACAGCTCCTACAATGAGCAGTTCTTC. It encodes CASSPKADSSYNEQFF. The V gene is TRBV4-1, the J gene TRBJ2-1, with D maybe TRBD1 (5 bases). V lost 4 bases and J 0 bases, leaving 13 bases between the germline ends. Germline V gene data show CDR1 as MGHRA and CDR2 as YSYEKL. This CDR3 contains 16 residues.

The chain uses TRBV5-6 and TRBJ2-5; maybe TRBD2 (5 bases). CDR1 and CDR2 from the germline V gene are SGHDT and YYEEEE. V gave up 1 base and J gave up 2 bases, with 12 bases separating them. There are 15 residues in the CDR3. The CDR3 is CASSLNRGWQETQYF. The CDR3 DNA is TGTGCCAGCAGCTTGAACCGAGGGTGGCAAGAGACCCAGTACTTC.

This chain connects TRBV10-3 to TRBJ1-5, with D possibly matching TRBD1 (6 bases). This CDR3 has 13 residues. V lost 4 bases to trimming and J lost 6 bases, with 10 bases between them. CDR1 is ENHRY, CDR2 SYGVKD, per germline. The CDR3 spells CAISGGAGQPQHF. The CDR3 DNA is TGTGCCATCAGTGGGGGGGCCGGTCAGCCCCAGCATTTT.

J is TRBJ1-2 and V is TRBV6-1; the D gene is possibly TRBD1 (6 bases). Germline V CDR1 and CDR2: MNHNS, SASEGT. The CDR3 runs to 15 residues. Trimming took off 5 bases at V and 4 bases at J, with 17 bases between the two ends. The CDR3 reads CASSKNRQDTYGYTF. CDR3 bases: TGTGCCAGCAGTAAAAACCGACAGGATACCTATGGCTACACCTTC.

This chain joins TRBV9 and TRBJ2-5, with D tentatively TRBD1 or TRBD2 (7 bases each). Trimming took off 0 bases at V and 4 bases at J, with 13 bases between the two ends. CDR1 and CDR2 from the germline V gene are SGDLS and YYNGEE. This CDR3 is built from 15 residues. CDR3 nucleotides: TGTGCCAGCAGCGTAGGACTAGCAGGGGGAGAGACCCAGTACTTC. Translating gives CASSVGLAGGETQYF.

This chain connects TRBV7-9 to TRBJ1-5; TRBD1 is a possible D gene (5 bases). Trimming stripped 1 base from V and 3 bases from J, with 13 bases between. The CDR3 has 16 residues. Germline V gene lookup returns CDR1 SEHNR and CDR2 FQNEAQ (reference sequence). CDR3 residues: CASSLGGGDFNQPQHF. The CDR3, as DNA: TGTGCCAGCAGCTTAGGGGGCGGAGACTTCAATCAGCCCCAGCATTTT.

This clonotype was counted a few times. This chain uses TRBV29-1 with TRBJ1-2, with D unclear. There are 14 residues in the CDR3. The V end lost 0 bases, the J end lost 4 bases, and 12 bases lay between the germline ends. The germline gives CDR1 SQVTM, CDR2 ANQGSEA. The CDR3 DNA reads as TGCAGCGTTGAAGATAGGGCTGGGGTCTATGGCTACACCTTC. It codes for CSVEDRAGVYGYTF.